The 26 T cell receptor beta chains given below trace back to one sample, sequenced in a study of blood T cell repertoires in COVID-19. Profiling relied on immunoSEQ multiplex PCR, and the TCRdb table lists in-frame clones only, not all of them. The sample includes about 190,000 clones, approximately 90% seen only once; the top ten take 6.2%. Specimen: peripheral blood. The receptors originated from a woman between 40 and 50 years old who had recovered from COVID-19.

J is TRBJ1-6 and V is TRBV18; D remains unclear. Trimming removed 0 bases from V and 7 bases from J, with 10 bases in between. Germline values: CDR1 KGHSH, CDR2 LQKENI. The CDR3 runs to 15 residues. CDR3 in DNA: TGTGCCAGCTCACCACCGGGCAGACTAAATTCACCCCTCCACTTT. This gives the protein CASSPPGRLNSPLHF.

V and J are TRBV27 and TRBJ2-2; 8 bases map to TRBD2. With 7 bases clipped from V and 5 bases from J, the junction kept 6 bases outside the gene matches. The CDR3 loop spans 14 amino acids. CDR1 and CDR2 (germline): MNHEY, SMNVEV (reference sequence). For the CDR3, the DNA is TGTGCCAGCACTCCGGGGGGGAGAACCGGGGAGCTGTTTTTT. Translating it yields CASTPGGRTGELFF.

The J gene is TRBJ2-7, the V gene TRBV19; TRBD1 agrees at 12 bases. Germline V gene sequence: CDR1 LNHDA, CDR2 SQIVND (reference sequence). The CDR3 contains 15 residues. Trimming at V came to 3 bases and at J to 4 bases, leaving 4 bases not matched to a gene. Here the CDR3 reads CASSIRDRGRYEQYF. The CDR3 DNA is TGTGCCAGTAGTATCCGGGACAGGGGGCGGTACGAGCAGTACTTC.

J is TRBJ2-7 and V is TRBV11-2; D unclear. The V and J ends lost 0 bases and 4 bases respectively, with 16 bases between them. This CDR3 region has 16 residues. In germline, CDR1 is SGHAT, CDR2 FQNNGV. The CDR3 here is CASSLEVGLLQYEQYF. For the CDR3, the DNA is TGTGCCAGCAGCTTAGAGGTGGGCCTCCTTCAATACGAGCAGTACTTC.

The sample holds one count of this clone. The chain's CDR3 is CATSTSTPGNNQPQHF. CDR3 nucleotide sequence: TGTGCCACCAGCACCTCGACCCCAGGGAACAATCAGCCCCAGCATTTT. The chain joins TRBV15 to TRBJ1-5; tentative D call: TRBD1 (5 bases). The germline gives CDR1 LNHNV, CDR2 YYDKDF (reference sequence). With 4 bases removed from V and 3 bases from J, the gap between germline ends came to 16 bases. CDR3 size: 16 residues.

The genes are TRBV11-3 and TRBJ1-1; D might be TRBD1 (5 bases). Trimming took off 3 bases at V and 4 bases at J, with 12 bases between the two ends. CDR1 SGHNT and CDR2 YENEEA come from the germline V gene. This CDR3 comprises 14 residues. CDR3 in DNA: TGTGCCAGCAGCTTTACTGGGGGGAGCACTGAAGCTTTCTTT. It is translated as CASSFTGGSTEAFF. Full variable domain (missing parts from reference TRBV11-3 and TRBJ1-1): EAGVVQSPRYKIIEKKQPVAFWCNPISGHNTLYWYLQNLGQGPELLIRYENEEAVDDSQLPKDRFSAERLKGVDSTLKIQPAELGDSAVYLCASSFTGGSTEAFFGQGTRLTVV.

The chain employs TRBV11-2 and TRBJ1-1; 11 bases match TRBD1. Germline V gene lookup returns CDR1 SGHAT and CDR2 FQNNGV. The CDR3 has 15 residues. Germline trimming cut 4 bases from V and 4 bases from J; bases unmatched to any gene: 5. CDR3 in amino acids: CASSSTGTGGTEAFF. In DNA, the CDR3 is TGTGCCAGCAGCTCAACGGGGACAGGGGGCACTGAAGCTTTCTTT.

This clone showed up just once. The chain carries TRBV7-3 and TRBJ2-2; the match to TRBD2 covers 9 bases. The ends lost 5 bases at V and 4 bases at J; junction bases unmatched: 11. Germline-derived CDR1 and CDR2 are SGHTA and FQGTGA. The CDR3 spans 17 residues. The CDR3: CASSPRPLAGSTGELFF. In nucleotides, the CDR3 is TGTGCCAGCAGCCCAAGGCCTCTAGCGGGAAGCACCGGGGAGCTGTTTTTT.

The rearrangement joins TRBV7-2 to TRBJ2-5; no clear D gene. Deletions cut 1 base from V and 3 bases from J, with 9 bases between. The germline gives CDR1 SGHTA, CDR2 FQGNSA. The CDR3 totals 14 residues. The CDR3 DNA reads TGTGCCAGCAGCTTAGGGGCAGCAGAAGAGACCCAGTACTTC. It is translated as CASSLGAAEETQYF.

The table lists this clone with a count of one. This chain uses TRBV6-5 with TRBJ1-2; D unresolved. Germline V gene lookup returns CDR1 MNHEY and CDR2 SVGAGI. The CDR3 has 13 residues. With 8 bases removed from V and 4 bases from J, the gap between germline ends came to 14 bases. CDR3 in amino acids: CASHLGELYGYTF. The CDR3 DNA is TGTGCCAGCCACCTTGGAGAACTCTATGGCTACACCTTC.

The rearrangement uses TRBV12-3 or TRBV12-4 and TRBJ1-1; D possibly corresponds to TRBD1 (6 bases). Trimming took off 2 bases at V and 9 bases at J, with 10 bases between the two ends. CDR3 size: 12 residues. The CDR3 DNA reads TGTGCCAGCAGTTTATCTCAGGGGAAAGCTTTCTTT. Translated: CASSLSQGKAFF.

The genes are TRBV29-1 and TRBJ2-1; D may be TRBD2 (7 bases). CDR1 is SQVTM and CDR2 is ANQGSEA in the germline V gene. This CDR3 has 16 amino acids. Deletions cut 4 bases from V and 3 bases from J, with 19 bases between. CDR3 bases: TGCAGCGTTGTGGGGGGGATGGGGGCCCACTACAATGAGCAGTTCTTC. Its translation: CSVVGGMGAHYNEQFF.

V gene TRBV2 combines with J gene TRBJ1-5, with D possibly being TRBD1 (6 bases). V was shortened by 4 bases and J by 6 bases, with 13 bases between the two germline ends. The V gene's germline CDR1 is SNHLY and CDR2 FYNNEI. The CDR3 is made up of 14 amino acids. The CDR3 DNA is TGTGCCAGCAGTGGGGGACATCGGGTTCAGCCCCAGCATTTT. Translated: CASSGGHRVQPQHF.

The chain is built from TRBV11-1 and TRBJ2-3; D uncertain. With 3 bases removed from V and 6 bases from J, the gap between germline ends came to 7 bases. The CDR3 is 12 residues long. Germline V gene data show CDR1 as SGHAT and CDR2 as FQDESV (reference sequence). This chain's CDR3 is CASSFASDTQYF. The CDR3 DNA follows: TGTGCCAGCAGCTTTGCGAGCGATACGCAGTATTTT.

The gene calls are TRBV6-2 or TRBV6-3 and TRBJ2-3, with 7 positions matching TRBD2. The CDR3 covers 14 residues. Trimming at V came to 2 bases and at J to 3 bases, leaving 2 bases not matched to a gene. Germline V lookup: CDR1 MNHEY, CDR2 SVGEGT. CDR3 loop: CASSYDGRTDTQYF. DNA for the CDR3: TGTGCCAGCAGTTACGACGGGAGGACAGATACGCAGTATTTT.

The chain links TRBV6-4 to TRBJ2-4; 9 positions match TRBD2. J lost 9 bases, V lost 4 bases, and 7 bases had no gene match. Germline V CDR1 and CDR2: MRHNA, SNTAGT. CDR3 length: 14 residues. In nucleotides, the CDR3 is TGTGCCAGCAGTGCTAGCGGGATCGGGGGCATTCAGTACTTC. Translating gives CASSASGIGGIQYF.

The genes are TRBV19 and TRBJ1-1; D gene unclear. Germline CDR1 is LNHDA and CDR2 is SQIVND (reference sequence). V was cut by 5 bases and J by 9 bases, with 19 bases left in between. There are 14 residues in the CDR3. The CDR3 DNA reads TGTGCCAGTAGTGGCCTTCTAAGGACTCTTCAAGCTTTCTTT. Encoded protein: CASSGLLRTLQAFF.

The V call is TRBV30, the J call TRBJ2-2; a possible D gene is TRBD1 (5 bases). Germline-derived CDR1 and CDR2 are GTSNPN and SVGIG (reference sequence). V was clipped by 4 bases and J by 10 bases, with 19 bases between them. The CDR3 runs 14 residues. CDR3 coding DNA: TGTGCCTGGACTCAGGCATCCAGGGTAGAGGAGCTGTTTTTT. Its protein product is CAWTQASRVEELFF.

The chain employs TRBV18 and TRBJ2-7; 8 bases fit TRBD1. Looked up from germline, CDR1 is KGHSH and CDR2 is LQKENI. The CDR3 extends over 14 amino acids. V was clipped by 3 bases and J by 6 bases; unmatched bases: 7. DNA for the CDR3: TGTGCCAGCTCACCGCGAGACAGGGGCCCCGAGCAGTACTTC. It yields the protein CASSPRDRGPEQYF.

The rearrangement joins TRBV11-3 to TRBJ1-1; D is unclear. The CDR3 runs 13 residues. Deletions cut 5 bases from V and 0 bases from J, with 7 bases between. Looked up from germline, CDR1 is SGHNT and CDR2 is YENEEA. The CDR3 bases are TGTGCCAGCAGCCAAACAGTGAACACTGAAGCTTTCTTT. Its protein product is CASSQTVNTEAFF.

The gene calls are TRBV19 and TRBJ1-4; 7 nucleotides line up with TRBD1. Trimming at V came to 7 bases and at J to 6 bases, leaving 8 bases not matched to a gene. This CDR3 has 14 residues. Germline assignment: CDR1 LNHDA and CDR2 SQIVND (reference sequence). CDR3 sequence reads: CASTDRASDEKLFF. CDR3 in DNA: TGTGCCAGTACCGACAGGGCTAGCGATGAAAAACTGTTTTTT.

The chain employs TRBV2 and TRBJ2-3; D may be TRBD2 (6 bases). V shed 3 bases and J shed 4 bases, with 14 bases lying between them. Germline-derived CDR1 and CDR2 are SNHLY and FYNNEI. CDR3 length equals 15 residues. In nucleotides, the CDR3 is TGTGCCAGCAGTGATCTGGGGACTGAGGCAGATACGCAGTATTTT. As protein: CASSDLGTEADTQYF.

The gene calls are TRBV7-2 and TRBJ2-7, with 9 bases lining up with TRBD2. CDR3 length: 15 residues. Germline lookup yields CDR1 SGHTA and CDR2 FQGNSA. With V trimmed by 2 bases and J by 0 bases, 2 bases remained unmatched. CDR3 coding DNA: TGTGCCAGCAGCTTATTAGCGGGAGTCTCCTACGAGCAGTACTTC. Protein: CASSLLAGVSYEQYF.

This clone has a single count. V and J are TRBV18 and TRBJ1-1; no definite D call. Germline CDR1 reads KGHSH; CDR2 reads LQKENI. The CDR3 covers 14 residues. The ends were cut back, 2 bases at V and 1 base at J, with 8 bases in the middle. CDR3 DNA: TGTGCCAGCTCACCATTTTCAGAGAACACTGAAGCTTTCTTT. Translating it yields CASSPFSENTEAFF. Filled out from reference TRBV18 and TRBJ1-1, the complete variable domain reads NAGVMQNPRHLVRRRGQEARLRCSPMKGHSHVYWYRQLPEEGLKFMVYLQKENIIDESGMPKERFSAEFPKEGPSILRIQQVVRGDSAAYFCASSPFSENTEAFFGQGTRLTVV.

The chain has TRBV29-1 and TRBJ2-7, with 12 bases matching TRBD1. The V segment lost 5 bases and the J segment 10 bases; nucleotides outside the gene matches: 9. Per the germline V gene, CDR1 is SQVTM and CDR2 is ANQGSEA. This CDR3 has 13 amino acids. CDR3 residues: CSVPRGQGAGQYF. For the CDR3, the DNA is TGCAGCGTTCCTCGGGGACAGGGGGCGGGTCAGTACTTC.

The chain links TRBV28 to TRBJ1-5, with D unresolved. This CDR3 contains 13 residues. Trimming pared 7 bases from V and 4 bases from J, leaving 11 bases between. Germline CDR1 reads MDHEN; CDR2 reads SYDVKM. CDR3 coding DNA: TGTGCCAGCATTCTAGGCCCTAATCAGCCCCAGCATTTT. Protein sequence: CASILGPNQPQHF.